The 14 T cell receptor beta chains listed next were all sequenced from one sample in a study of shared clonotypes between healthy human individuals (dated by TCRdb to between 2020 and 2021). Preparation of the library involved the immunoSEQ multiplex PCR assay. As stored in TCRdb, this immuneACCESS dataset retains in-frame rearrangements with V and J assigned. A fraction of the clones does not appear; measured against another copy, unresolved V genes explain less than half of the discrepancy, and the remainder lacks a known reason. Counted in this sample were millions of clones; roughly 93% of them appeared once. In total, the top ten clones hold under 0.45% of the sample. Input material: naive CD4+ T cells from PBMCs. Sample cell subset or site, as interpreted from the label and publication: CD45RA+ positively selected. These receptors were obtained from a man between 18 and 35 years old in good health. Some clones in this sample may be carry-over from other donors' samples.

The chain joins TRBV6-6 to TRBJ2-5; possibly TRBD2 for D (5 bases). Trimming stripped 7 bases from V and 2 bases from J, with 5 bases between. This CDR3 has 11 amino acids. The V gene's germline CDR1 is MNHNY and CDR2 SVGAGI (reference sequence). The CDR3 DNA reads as TGTGCCAGCACGGGACAAGAGACCCAGTACTTC. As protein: CASTGQETQYF.

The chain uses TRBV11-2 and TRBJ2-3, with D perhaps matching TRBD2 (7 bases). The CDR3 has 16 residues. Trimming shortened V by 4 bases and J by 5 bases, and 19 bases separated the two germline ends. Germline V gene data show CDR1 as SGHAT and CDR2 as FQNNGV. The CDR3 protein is CASSSRLQGGGDTQYF. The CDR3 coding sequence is TGTGCCAGCAGCTCCCGACTACAGGGAGGGGGAGATACGCAGTATTTT.

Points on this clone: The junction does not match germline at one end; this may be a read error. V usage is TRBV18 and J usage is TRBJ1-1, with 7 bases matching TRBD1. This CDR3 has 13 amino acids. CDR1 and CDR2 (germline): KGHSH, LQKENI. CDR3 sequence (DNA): TGTGCCAGCTCTCCACAGGGGAATGCTGAAGCTTTCTTT. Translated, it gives CASSPQGNAEAFF.

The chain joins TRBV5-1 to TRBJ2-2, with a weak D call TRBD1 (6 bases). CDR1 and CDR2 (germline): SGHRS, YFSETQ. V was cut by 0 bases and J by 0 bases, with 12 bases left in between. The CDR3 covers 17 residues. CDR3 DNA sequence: TGCGCCAGCAGCTTGGTGGTGGGGGCCCCGAACACCGGGGAGCTGTTTTTT. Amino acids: CASSLVVGAPNTGELFF.

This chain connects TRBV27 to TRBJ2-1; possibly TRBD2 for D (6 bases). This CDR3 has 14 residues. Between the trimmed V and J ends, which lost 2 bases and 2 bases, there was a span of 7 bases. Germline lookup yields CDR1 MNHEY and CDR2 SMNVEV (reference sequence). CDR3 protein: CASSLAGPYNEQFF. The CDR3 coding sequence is TGTGCCAGCAGTTTAGCGGGGCCCTACAATGAGCAGTTCTTC.

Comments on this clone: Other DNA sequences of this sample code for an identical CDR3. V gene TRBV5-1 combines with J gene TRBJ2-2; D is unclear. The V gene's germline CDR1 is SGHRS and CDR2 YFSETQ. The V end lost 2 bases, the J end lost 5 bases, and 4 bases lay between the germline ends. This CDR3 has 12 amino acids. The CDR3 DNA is TGCGCCAGCAGCTTAACGACCGGGGAGCTGTTTTTT. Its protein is CASSLTTGELFF.

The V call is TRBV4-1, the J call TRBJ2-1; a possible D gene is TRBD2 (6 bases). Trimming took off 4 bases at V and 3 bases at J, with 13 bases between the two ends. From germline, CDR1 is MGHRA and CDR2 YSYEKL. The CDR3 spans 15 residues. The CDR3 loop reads CASSLAGLFYNEQFF. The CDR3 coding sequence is TGCGCCAGCAGCCTCGCGGGACTGTTCTACAATGAGCAGTTCTTC.

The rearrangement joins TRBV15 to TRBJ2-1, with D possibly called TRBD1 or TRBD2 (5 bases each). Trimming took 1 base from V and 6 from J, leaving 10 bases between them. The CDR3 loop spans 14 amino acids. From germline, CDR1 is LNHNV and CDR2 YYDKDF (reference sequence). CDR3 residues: CATSRGGRSNEQFF. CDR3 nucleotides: TGTGCCACCAGCAGAGGGGGACGGTCCAATGAGCAGTTCTTC.

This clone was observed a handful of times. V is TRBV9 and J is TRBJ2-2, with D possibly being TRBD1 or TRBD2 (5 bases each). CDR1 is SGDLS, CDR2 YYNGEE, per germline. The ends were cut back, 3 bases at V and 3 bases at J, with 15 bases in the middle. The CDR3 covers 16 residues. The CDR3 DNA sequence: TGTGCCAGCAGCGGCCGGGACGGGCCTTACACCGGGGAGCTGTTTTTT. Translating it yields CASSGRDGPYTGELFF.

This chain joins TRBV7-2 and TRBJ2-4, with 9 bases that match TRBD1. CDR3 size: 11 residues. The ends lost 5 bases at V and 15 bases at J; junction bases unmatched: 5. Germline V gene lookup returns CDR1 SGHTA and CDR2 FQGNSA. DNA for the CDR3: TGTGCCAGCAGCGGGGACAGGGTAGGGTACTTC. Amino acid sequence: CASSGDRVGYF.

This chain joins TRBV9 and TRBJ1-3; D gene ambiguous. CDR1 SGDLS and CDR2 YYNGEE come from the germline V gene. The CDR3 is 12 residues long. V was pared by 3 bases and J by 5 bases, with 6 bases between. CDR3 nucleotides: TGTGCCAGCAGCGGGGTTCGAAACACCATATATTTT. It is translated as CASSGVRNTIYF.

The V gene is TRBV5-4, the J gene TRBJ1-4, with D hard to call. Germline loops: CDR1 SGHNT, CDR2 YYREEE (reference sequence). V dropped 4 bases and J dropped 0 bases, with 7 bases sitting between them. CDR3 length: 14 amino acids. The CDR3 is CASSKEATNEKLFF. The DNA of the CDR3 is TGTGCCAGCAGCAAGGAGGCAACTAATGAAAAACTGTTTTTT.

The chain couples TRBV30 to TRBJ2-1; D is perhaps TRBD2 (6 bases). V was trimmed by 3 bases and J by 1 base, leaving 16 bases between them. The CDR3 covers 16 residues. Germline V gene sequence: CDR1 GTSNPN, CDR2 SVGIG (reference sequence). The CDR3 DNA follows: TGTGCCTGGAGCCCAATCCTCGGAGGGTCCTACAATGAGCAGTTCTTC. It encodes CAWSPILGGSYNEQFF.

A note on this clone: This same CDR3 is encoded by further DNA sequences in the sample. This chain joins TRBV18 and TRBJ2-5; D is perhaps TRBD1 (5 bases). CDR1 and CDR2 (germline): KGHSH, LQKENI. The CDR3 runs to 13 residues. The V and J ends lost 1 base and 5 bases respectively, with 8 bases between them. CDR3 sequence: CASSPQGQETQYF. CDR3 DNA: TGTGCCAGCTCACCACAGGGGCAGGAGACCCAGTACTTC.